Sequencing of this TCR beta chain was carried out in a study of patients and donors after allogeneic stem cell transplantation. The V gene's germline CDR1 is MRHNA and CDR2 SNTAGT. The CDR3 contains 14 residues. V shed 9 bases, J shed 8 bases, and the junction held 11 bases outside the gene matches. This clonotype has just a few counts. TCRdb re-analysed the RT-PCR reads in MiXCR, keeping a single row per CDR3 protein. The sample lists 390,000 or so distinct CDR3 sequences; around 16% were seen once. This chain joins TRBV6-4 and TRBJ2-1, with 9 bases identical to TRBD2. Sequences were obtained from blood, either unsorted or a sorted T cell fraction (not recorded which). This clonotype was sampled from a human donor who was either an allogeneic HSCT recipient or a stem cell or donor lymphocyte infusion donor (not recorded which). It is not recorded whose cells these are; they may come from a transplant donor. For the CDR3, the DNA is TGTGCCAGAGGCGGGGGTAGCGGGAGACATGAGCAGTTCTTC. It yields the protein CARGGGSGRHEQFF.